A selection of T cell receptor beta chains follows, all from one sample in a study of blood T cell repertoires in COVID-19. Here immunoSEQ multiplex PCR was the method, and the copy in TCRdb shows in-frame clones only, minus some. This table holds some 350,000 clones, 87% found once. Sequencing input: PBMCs or T cells enriched from blood (not recorded which). The receptors here all came from a woman aged 25-40 years who had recovered from COVID-19. CDR3s include the opening cysteine and the closing phenylalanine or tryptophan. A D gene is named only where the DNA matches it firmly. A clone size is listed for some rows: how often the clone was seen (once, few, many), or a class if it is expanded.

d_call: TRBD2
j_call: TRBJ2-2
clone_size: .
v_call: TRBV7-9
cdr3_nt: TGTGCCAGCAGCAAAGATAGCGGGCTTGGCCGGGAGCTGTTTTTT
cdr3_aa: CASSKDSGLGRELFF

d_call: TRBD2
j_call: TRBJ2-3
clone_size: medium-sized
v_call: TRBV4-2
cdr3_nt: TGTGCCAGCAGCCCTAGCGGGGGGGCCGCAGATACGCAGTATTTT
cdr3_aa: CASSPSGGAADTQYF

d_call: .
j_call: TRBJ2-7
clone_size: .
v_call: TRBV4-1
cdr3_nt: TGCGCCAGCAGCCAAGTTCCCTCGGACAGAACAAGCTCCTACGAGCAGTACTTC
cdr3_aa: CASSQVPSDRTSSYEQYF

d_call: TRBD2
j_call: TRBJ2-3
clone_size: .
v_call: TRBV10-3
cdr3_nt: TGTGCCATCAGTGAGTCTGCGGGGGGGCCTGATACGCAGTATTTT
cdr3_aa: CAISESAGGPDTQYF

d_call: .
j_call: TRBJ1-6
clone_size: .
v_call: TRBV11-2
cdr3_nt: TGTGCCAGCAGCTTAACGAGTGCCGATGATTCACCCCTCCACTTT
cdr3_aa: CASSLTSADDSPLHF

d_call: TRBD1
j_call: TRBJ2-7
clone_size: .
v_call: TRBV7-8
cdr3_nt: TGTGCCAGCAGCCCAGCTGGGACAGGGGTCTACGAGCAGTACTTC
cdr3_aa: CASSPAGTGVYEQYF

d_call: TRBD1
j_call: TRBJ1-2
clone_size: few
v_call: TRBV28
cdr3_nt: TGTGCCAGCAGTGTTCGGGACAGGCAATTAGCTAACTATGGCTACACCTTC
cdr3_aa: CASSVRDRQLANYGYTF

d_call: TRBD2
j_call: TRBJ2-3
clone_size: .
v_call: TRBV24-1
cdr3_nt: TGTGCCACCAGTGAAACGGGGGGGTTGGATACGCAGTATTTT
cdr3_aa: CATSETGGLDTQYF

d_call: TRBD2
j_call: TRBJ2-7
clone_size: .
v_call: TRBV7-2
cdr3_nt: TGTGCCAGCAGCTGGGAGACTAGCGGGGCCTACGAGCAGTACTTC
cdr3_aa: CASSWETSGAYEQYF

d_call: TRBD1
j_call: TRBJ2-3
clone_size: .
v_call: TRBV5-1
cdr3_nt: TGCGCCAGCAGCGCCGGGACAGTCACAGATACGCAGTATTTT
cdr3_aa: CASSAGTVTDTQYF

d_call: TRBD2
j_call: TRBJ2-2
clone_size: .
v_call: TRBV5-1
cdr3_nt: TGCGCCAGCAGCCGGGAGGGATTGGGCACCGGGGAGCTGTTTTTT
cdr3_aa: CASSREGLGTGELFF

d_call: .
j_call: TRBJ2-1
clone_size: .
v_call: TRBV28
cdr3_nt: TGTGCCAGCAGTTCGTACGGGAGTCGGTATGAGCAGTTCTTC
cdr3_aa: CASSSYGSRYEQFF

d_call: .
j_call: TRBJ1-2
clone_size: .
v_call: TRBV7-2
cdr3_nt: TGTGCCAGCAGCACATACAGCTATGGCTACACCTTC
cdr3_aa: CASSTYSYGYTF

d_call: .
j_call: TRBJ2-2
clone_size: .
v_call: TRBV6-2/TRBV6-3
cdr3_nt: TGTGCCAGCAGTTACGGGCGGGAGCTGTTTTTT
cdr3_aa: CASSYGRELFF

d_call: .
j_call: TRBJ2-6
clone_size: .
v_call: TRBV3-1/TRBV3-2
cdr3_nt: TGTGCCAGCAGCCAAGTCCTCCAGGCCTCTGGGGCCAACGTCCTGACTTTC
cdr3_aa: CASSQVLQASGANVLTF

d_call: TRBD2
j_call: TRBJ2-1
clone_size: .
v_call: TRBV28
cdr3_nt: TGTGCCAGCAGTTTAAGGAGCGGGGCTATCTACAATGAGCAGTTCTTC
cdr3_aa: CASSLRSGAIYNEQFF

d_call: TRBD1
j_call: TRBJ1-2
clone_size: few
v_call: TRBV5-6
cdr3_nt: TGTGCCAGCAGCTTATCGACAGGGGGCATCTATGGCTACACCTTC
cdr3_aa: CASSLSTGGIYGYTF

d_call: TRBD2
j_call: TRBJ2-1
clone_size: .
v_call: TRBV3-1/TRBV3-2
cdr3_nt: TGTGCCAGCAGCCGCTTTCCCGGGGGGAGAAACAATGAGCAGTTCTTC
cdr3_aa: CASSRFPGGRNNEQFF

d_call: TRBD2
j_call: TRBJ2-1
clone_size: .
v_call: TRBV11-2
cdr3_nt: TGTGCCAGCAGCAACCTCGGGACTAGCGGGGAAAATGAGCAGTTCTTC
cdr3_aa: CASSNLGTSGENEQFF

d_call: .
j_call: TRBJ2-7
clone_size: .
v_call: TRBV5-1
cdr3_nt: TGCGCCAGCAGGTCTGGGGGCGGGTCCTACGAGCAGTACTTC
cdr3_aa: CASRSGGGSYEQYF